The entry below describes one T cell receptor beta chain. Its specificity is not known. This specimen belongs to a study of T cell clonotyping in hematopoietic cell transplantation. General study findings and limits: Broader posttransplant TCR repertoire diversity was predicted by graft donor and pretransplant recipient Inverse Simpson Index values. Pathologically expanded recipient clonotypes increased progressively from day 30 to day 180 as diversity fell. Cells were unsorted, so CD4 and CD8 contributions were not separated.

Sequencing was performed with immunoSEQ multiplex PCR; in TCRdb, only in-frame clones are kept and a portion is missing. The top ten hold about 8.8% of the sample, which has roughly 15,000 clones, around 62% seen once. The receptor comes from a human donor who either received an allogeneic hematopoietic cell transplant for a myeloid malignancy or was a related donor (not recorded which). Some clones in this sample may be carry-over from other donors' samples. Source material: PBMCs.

The CDR3 DNA follows: TGTGCCAGCAGCTTTGAGGGAATGGAGACCCAGTACTTC. This translates into CASSFEGMETQYF. V usage is TRBV11-1 and J usage is TRBJ2-5, with a weak D call TRBD2 (5 bases). Germline loops: CDR1 SGHAT, CDR2 FQDESV (reference sequence). This CDR3 spans 13 amino acids. Deletions cut 3 bases from V and 5 bases from J, with 10 bases between. Supplemented by reference TRBV11-1 and TRBJ2-5, the full variable domain reads EAEVAQSPRYKITEKSQAVAFWCDPISGHATLYWYRQILGQGPELLVQFQDESVVDDSQLPKDRFSAERLKGVDSTLKIQPAELGDSAMYLCASSFEGMETQYFGPGTRLLVL.